Each of the 8 T cell receptor beta chains below was sequenced from the same sample in a study of blood T cell repertoires in COVID-19. The method was immunoSEQ multiplex PCR; TCRdb's version includes in-frame clones alone and lacks a portion of them. This sample has fewer than 250,000 clones, with 85% to 90% found just once. Sequencing used peripheral blood. The receptors here all came from a man over 45 with COVID-19, enrolled during active disease.

The V and J genes are TRBV5-6 and TRBJ2-7; 7 positions match TRBD2. CDR3 length equals 18 residues. The V and J ends lost 4 bases and 4 bases, in that order; junction bases with no gene match: 20. The germline CDR1 and CDR2 sequences are SGHDT and YYEEEE. The CDR3 DNA follows: TGTGCCAGCAGCGTGAGGACTAGTTGGGCGGTGGCAATGTACGAGCAGTACTTC. The encoded protein is CASSVRTSWAVAMYEQYF.

The chain carries TRBV28 and TRBJ2-7; perhaps TRBD2 as D (6 bases). The V and J ends lost 5 bases and 6 bases respectively, with 20 bases between them. Germline V CDR1 and CDR2: MDHEN, SYDVKM. This CDR3 spans 15 amino acids. The CDR3 protein is CASSPAGGAQGEQYF. The CDR3 DNA follows: TGTGCCAGCAGTCCCGCGGGCGGGGCTCAGGGCGAGCAGTACTTC.

The chain links TRBV3-1 (or the pseudogene TRBV3-2) to TRBJ1-1; weak D call: TRBD1 (6 bases). The CDR3 has 13 residues. Trimming took 4 bases from V and 5 from J, leaving 11 bases between them. Germline CDR1 LGHDT, CDR2 YNNKEL (reference sequence). DNA of the CDR3: TGTGCCAGCAGCCGGCTACAGGGTACTGAAGCTTTCTTT. Its protein is CASSRLQGTEAFF.

The chain combines TRBV4-2 with TRBJ1-1; D gene uncertain. Germline CDR1 LGHNA, CDR2 YNFKEQ. This CDR3 has 10 residues. The ends were cut back, 8 bases at V and 7 bases at J, with 8 bases in the middle. The CDR3 region has the DNA TGTGCCAGCCGTAACTTTGAAGCTTTCTTT. Residues: CASRNFEAFF.

This clone was observed a few times. V gene TRBV6-1 combines with J gene TRBJ1-4; 8 bases line up with TRBD1. Germline-derived CDR1 and CDR2 are MNHNS and SASEGT. V gave up 1 base and J gave up 0 bases; unmatched junction bases: 7. The CDR3 is 18 amino acids. The CDR3 DNA reads TGTGCCAGCAGTGAAGATCGCAGGGGGCGTGCAACTAATGAAAAACTGTTTTTT. This encodes CASSEDRRGRATNEKLFF.

The chain employs TRBV2 and TRBJ2-7; D may be TRBD2 (5 bases). The V end lost 0 bases, the J end lost 9 bases, and 18 bases lay between the germline ends. Germline assignment: CDR1 SNHLY and CDR2 FYNNEI. The CDR3 runs 15 residues. The CDR3 DNA reads TGTGCCAGCAGTGAAGCCCGGAGGACGGTCGGAGGGCAGTACTTC. Protein product: CASSEARRTVGGQYF.

This clone was recorded only once. V and J are TRBV9 and TRBJ2-2; D call uncertain. CDR1 is SGDLS, CDR2 YYNGEE, per germline. The CDR3 contains 13 residues. The V end was cut by 3 bases, the J end by 6 bases, with 9 bases between. CDR3 sequence (DNA): TGTGCCAGCAGCGACCTCCGGGCCGGGGAGCTGTTTTTT. Its translation: CASSDLRAGELFF.

The rearrangement links TRBV3-1 (or the pseudogene TRBV3-2) to TRBJ2-3, with a weak D call TRBD2 (7 bases). The CDR3 contains 13 residues. Trimming pared 2 bases from V and 6 bases from J, leaving 9 bases between. The germline V gene has CDR1 LGHDT and CDR2 YNNKEL (reference sequence). The DNA for the CDR3 is TGTGCCAGCAGCCAACGGGGGGCTGATACGCAGTATTTT. It specifies CASSQRGADTQYF.